The text below deals with one T cell receptor beta chain. The antigen is unknown. This specimen comes from a study of cytomegalovirus exposure and HLA in healthy donors. V lost 0 bases to trimming and J lost 6 bases, with 14 bases between them. The CDR3 is made up of 16 amino acids. Germline-derived CDR1 and CDR2 are SGHNT and YENEEA. The PCR made use of 60 Vbeta and 13 Jbeta primers. TCRdb's copy holds only in-frame clones and misses some; the assay was immunoSEQ multiplex PCR. The sample includes about 130,000 clones, about 79% of them seen just once. Study-level results: Sequencing depth roughly uniform across donors was assumed in presence/absence analyses.

The sequenced sample consisted of PBMCs. The J gene is TRBJ2-2, the V gene TRBV11-3; possibly TRBD1 for D (5 bases). This TCR came from a woman aged 18-29 years in good health and CMV-seropositive. CDR3 amino acids: CASSLDSGVQAGELFF. The CDR3 DNA is TGTGCCAGCAGCTTAGACTCCGGCGTACAGGCCGGGGAGCTGTTTTTT.